This TCR beta chain appears in the sequencing data of a study of T-cell memory formation after mild COVID-19 (dated by TCRdb to 2020 to 2022). Regarding the research as a whole: TCR sequence clusters from the two donors were found to be largely donor specific. T-cell clones expanding and contracting after mild COVID-19 in a couple of donors were tracked by longitudinal TCRalpha and TCRbeta repertoire sequencing. Two young, previously healthy adult volunteers made up the cohort, one male and one female.

General conclusions and limits of the study: Contracting CD4+ clones appeared mostly in the CM and EM memory subsets, whereas CD8+ clones were enriched in EMRA. Clones that contracted from day 15 to 85 showed balanced CD4/CD8 phenotypes, whereas a second wave of clones that expanded from day 15 to 37 leaned towards CD4+. Some responding clones were detected in pre-infection memory, which suggested that pre-existing cross-reactive memory T cells had joined the SARS-CoV-2 response. Only a couple of mild cases were covered in the study, and larger cohorts including severe cases with pre-infection samples were considered necessary. SARS-CoV-2 specificity was not confirmed for the second-wave clones peaking on day 37.

About this clonotype: No antigen is known for it. Qualities for individual bases were not recorded, and no much larger clone is one base off.

Ficoll-Paque density gradient centrifugation was the method used to isolate PBMCs. Sequencing used an Illumina NovaSeq 6000. cDNA libraries for TCRalpha and TCRbeta were prepared by 5'RACE using constant-segment primers, with sample barcodes and unique molecular identifiers added. Trizol reagent was used to extract RNA from every sample. Library amplification was performed in two PCR steps, and a second sample barcode and Illumina TruSeq adapters were introduced in the second step. Sequencing of libraries was performed on an Illumina NovaSeq with 2 x 150 bp paired-end reads. As for the authors' bioinformatics: Demultiplexing of reads and collapsing into UMI-guided consensus sequences were performed with migec v1.2.7. Using mixcr v2.1.11, the UMI consensuses were aligned to TRA and TRB V and J templates and assembled into clonotypes. Clonotypes were classified as expanded or contracted when called significant by both edgeR and NoisET, with noise models trained on biological replicates. For edgeR calls, the cutoffs were a false discovery rate-adjusted p below 0.01 and a log2 fold-change threshold of 1. As an exploratory analysis of dynamics, max-normalized trajectories of the 1000 most abundant clonotypes were examined by PCA with hierarchical clustering. Separately sequenced CD4+ and CD8+ repertoires were used to assign the CD4 or CD8 phenotype of responding clones. TCRdb reran the public reads through fastp at Q25 and MiXCR, keeping productive beta chains. Rows with one shared CDR3 protein collapse into an entry with the most common genes and DNA. These V and J calls originate from TCRdb's pipeline instead of the authors' own analysis. This sample is represented by about 500,000 distinct CDR3 sequences; 20% of them were singletons. Approximately 12% of the sample goes to the ten largest clones.

The receptor comes from an adult woman who had mild COVID-19 (a few samples of this study predate the infection). The sample titles of this study are shuffled in the database, so cell type and time point are left out; the donor was told from shared clones. The sequenced sample was PBMCs or a T cell subset sorted from them (not recorded which).

The nucleotide sequence is given as TGTGCCAGCGCGGCCGGGGATCTCGGAAATTCACCCCTCCACTTT. This sequence encodes CASAAGDLGNSPLHF. The rearranged chain carries TRBV7-8 and TRBJ1-6, with the D gene call left open. The CDR1 and CDR2 encoded by the germline V gene are SGHVS and FQNEAQ. The CDR3 spans 15 residues, from the cysteine through the phenylalanine. Here the CDR3 DNA is all that survives: 45 bases in frame from base 1. V and J are truncated by 8 bases and 7 bases respectively, leaving an intervening sequence of 18 bases. This CDR3, with the reference TRBV7-8 and TRBJ1-6 proteins standing in past its ends, gives the full variable domain GAGVSQSPRYKVAKRGQDVALRCDPISGHVSLFWYQQALGQGPEFLTYFQNEAQLDKSGLPSDRFFAERPEGSVSTLKIQRTQQEDSAVYLCASAAGDLGNSPLHFGNGTRLTVT.